The 13 T cell receptor beta chains listed next were all sequenced from one sample in a study of tumor and adjacent non-tumor tissue in lung cancer. Three rounds of nested PCR, following a modified ARM-PCR protocol, produced the TCRbeta library. TCRdb passed the multiplex PCR reads through MiXCR, listing each CDR3 protein once. The sample carries 77,000 or so distinct CDR3 sequences, 76% recorded once. No cell sorting was done before RNA was extracted from the tissue. This non-tumor lung sample came from over 3 cm beyond the tumor edge. Specimen: distant non-tumor lung tissue. The receptors come from a man aged 70-80 years with non-small cell lung cancer.

As concerns this clonotype: The CDR3 does not end in the conserved phenylalanine or tryptophan, so this is likely a read error. The V gene is TRBV4-3, the J gene TRBJ2-3, with 10 positions matching TRBD2. Germline CDR1 is LGHNA and CDR2 is YSLEER. CDR3 length: 17 residues. As DNA, the CDR3 is TGTGCCAGCAGCCAAGATGGTCCTAGCGGGAGAACAGATATGCAGTATGTT. This sequence encodes CASSQDGPSGRTDMQYV.

The chain employs TRBV30 and TRBJ1-1; D not certain. Trimming took off 5 bases at V and 2 bases at J, with 15 bases between the two ends. The germline gives CDR1 GTSNPN, CDR2 SVGIG (reference sequence). CDR3 size: 14 residues. CDR3 sequence reads: CAWVHSWPNTEAFF. The CDR3 region has the DNA TGTGCCTGGGTCCACAGTTGGCCCAACACTGAAGCTTTCTTT. The full variable domain, with the rest looked up from reference TRBV30 and TRBJ1-1, is SQTIHQWPATLVQPVGSPLSLECTVEGTSNPNLYWYRQAAGRGLQLLFYSVGIGQISSEVPQNLSASRPQDRQFILSSKKLLLSDSGFYLCAWVHSWPNTEAFFGQGTRLTVV.

This clonotype was seen only once. This chain joins TRBV11-2 and TRBJ2-2; D is ambiguous. V lost 4 bases, J lost 6 bases, and 18 bases lay in between. This CDR3 is built from 16 residues. Germline V CDR1 and CDR2: SGHAT, FQNNGV. The CDR3 sequence is CASSSVGTVDAGELFF. CDR3 nucleotides: TGTGCCAGCAGCTCAGTGGGCACAGTGGATGCCGGGGAGCTGTTTTTT.

In nucleotides, the CDR3 is TGTGCCAGCAGCTTCGGGGATAGCTTCTATAATTCACCCCTCCACTTT. Translating gives CASSFGDSFYNSPLHF. The J gene is TRBJ1-6, the V gene TRBV5-6; D is uncertain. Trimming pared 2 bases from V and 3 bases from J, leaving 12 bases between. The CDR3 is 16 residues long. Germline V gene lookup returns CDR1 SGHDT and CDR2 YYEEEE.

In regard to this clonotype: Possible read error: a much larger clone is one base away. V is TRBV29-1 and J is TRBJ2-5, with D perhaps TRBD2 (5 bases). Deletions cut 6 bases from V and 3 bases from J, with 14 bases between. Germline V gives CDR1 SQVTM, CDR2 ANQGSEA. This CDR3 is built from 13 residues. Here the CDR3 DNA reads TGCAGCGTGGAAACGGGGATGGAAGAGACCCAGTACTTC. It translates to CSVETGMEETQYF.

This clonotype has more than one count but fewer than ten. A single base separates this from a much larger clone, so it may be a read error. This chain uses TRBV28 with TRBJ2-7; the D gene could be TRBD1 or TRBD2 (7 bases each). Germline V gene data show CDR1 as MDHEN and CDR2 as SYDVKM. V lost 6 bases and J lost 3, with 15 bases in between. The CDR3 totals 14 residues. The CDR3 loop reads CASRFGGTDYEQYF. The CDR3 region has the DNA TGTGCCAGCAGATTCGGGGGGACAGACTACGAGCAGTACTTC.

As regards this clonotype: Lacking the conserved final phenylalanine or tryptophan, this CDR3 likely reflects a read error. This chain connects TRBV29-1 to TRBJ2-5; 7 positions match TRBD2. CDR1 is SQVTM, CDR2 ANQGSEA, per germline. V lost 4 bases and J lost 1; bases outside the gene matches: 0. This CDR3 region has 12 residues. CDR3 in amino acids: CSVGGSQETQYL. In DNA, the CDR3 is TGCAGCGTTGGCGGGAGCCAAGAGACCCAGTACCTC.

This clonotype has just a few counts. A read error is possible here, since a much larger clone lies one base away. The V gene is TRBV6-5, the J gene TRBJ1-5; tentative D call: TRBD1 (6 bases). From germline, CDR1 is MNHEY and CDR2 SVGAGI. The CDR3 runs to 14 residues. DNA for the CDR3: TGTGCCACCTGGGGGGCGGGAGGGAATCAGTCCCAGCATTTT. It codes for CATWGAGGNQSQHF.

Notes on this clonotype: An end of the junction does not agree with germline; a read error may underlie this. In DNA, the CDR3 is TGCGCCAGCGGAGTAATAGGGGGAGAGACTGAGGCTTTCTTT. It encodes CASGVIGGETEAFF. J is TRBJ1-1 and V is TRBV5-1; tentative D call: TRBD1 (6 bases). Germline assignment: CDR1 SGHRS and CDR2 YFSETQ. The CDR3 length is 14 residues.

The chain recombines TRBV6-5 with TRBJ2-1; D remains unclear. The CDR3 has 12 residues. The germline CDR1 and CDR2 sequences are MNHEY and SVGAGI. The CDR3 DNA sequence: TGTTTCAGCAGTTCAGATAGCAATGAGCAGTTCTTC. This translates into CFSSSDSNEQFF.

A remark on this clonotype: A much larger clone differs from this one at a single base, so this may be a read error. The V call is TRBV28, the J call TRBJ1-5; no clear D gene. The CDR3 has 12 amino acids. Germline CDR1 and CDR2: MDHEN and SYDVKM. Between the trimmed V and J ends, which lost 7 bases and 2 bases, there was a span of 6 bases. CDR3 DNA: TGTGCCAGCAACGGGGGCAATCAGCCCCAGCATTTT. Amino acid sequence: CASNGGNQPQHF.

Remarks on this clonotype: A much more abundant neighbour one base away suggests this may be a read error. CDR3 coding DNA: TGTGTCAGCAGTTTAACTCTCAAACCAAGCAATCAGCCCCAGCATTTT. Protein product: CVSSLTLKPSNQPQHF. The chain recombines TRBV28 with TRBJ1-5; D not certain. The CDR3 length is 16 residues. The germline CDR1 and CDR2 sequences are MDHEN and SYDVKM.

The chain carries TRBV7-2 and TRBJ2-7; 8 nucleotides agree with TRBD1. CDR3 length: 15 amino acids. Germline loops: CDR1 SGHTA, CDR2 FQGNSA. V shed 1 base and J 3 bases; nucleotides not matched to a gene: 5. This chain's CDR3 is CASSLDRGFGYEQYF. The CDR3 DNA reads TGTGCCAGCAGCTTAGACAGGGGGTTCGGCTACGAGCAGTACTTC.